One sample yielded the 23 T cell receptor beta chains listed below, sequenced in a study of T cell responses to AZD1222 COVID-19 vaccine. This table comes from immunoSEQ multiplex PCR, and its TCRdb copy is limited to in-frame clones, with some not included. The data show tens of thousands of clones, roughly 87% seen once. The specimen was peripheral blood, collected 28 days after the second AZD1222 dose. All receptors derive from an adult who received the AZD1222 COVID-19 vaccine.

The V and J genes are TRBV10-2 and TRBJ1-6, with D hard to call. CDR1 WSHSY and CDR2 SAAADI come from the germline V gene. With 8 bases removed from V and 0 bases from J, the gap between germline ends came to 14 bases. The CDR3 extends over 16 amino acids. Here the CDR3 reads CASREARSSYNSPLHF. CDR3 DNA: TGCGCCAGCCGCGAGGCCAGGAGCTCCTATAATTCACCCCTCCACTTT.

In DNA, the CDR3 is TGTGCCAGCAGCCGGCGACAGGAGAACACTGAAGCTTTCTTT. This translates into CASSRRQENTEAFF. The rearrangement uses TRBV13 and TRBJ1-1, with a tentative D call TRBD1 (6 bases). Germline loops: CDR1 PRHDT, CDR2 FYEKMQ (reference sequence). The CDR3 length is 14 residues. The V end lost 5 bases, the J end lost 1 base, and 11 bases lay between the germline ends.

The chain has TRBV5-1 and TRBJ1-6; the D is unclear. Germline V gene lookup returns CDR1 SGHRS and CDR2 YFSETQ. The length of the CDR3 is 15 residues. The V and J ends lost 0 bases and 6 bases respectively, with 10 bases between them. CDR3 region: CASSLGTEGNSPLHF. Here the CDR3 DNA reads TGCGCCAGCAGCTTGGGAACAGAGGGTAATTCACCCCTCCACTTT.

The rearrangement joins TRBV5-6 to TRBJ1-2; 7 bases match TRBD1. The CDR3 totals 14 residues. In germline, CDR1 is SGHDT, CDR2 YYEEEE. Unmatched junction bases numbered 11, after V lost 4 bases and J lost 8 bases. The CDR3 reads CASSPGTETWGYTF. Here the CDR3 DNA reads TGTGCCAGCAGCCCTGGGACAGAGACTTGGGGCTACACCTTC.

The sample holds a few counts of this clone. The chain joins TRBV3-1 (or the pseudogene TRBV3-2) to TRBJ1-1; the D gene is possibly TRBD1 (6 bases). This CDR3 is built from 15 residues. V dropped 1 base and J dropped 6 bases, with 15 bases sitting between them. Per the germline V gene, CDR1 is LGHDT and CDR2 is YNNKEL (reference sequence). CDR3 residues: CASSQGVQGRAEAFF. The CDR3 nucleotides read TGTGCCAGCAGCCAAGGAGTCCAGGGGAGAGCTGAAGCTTTCTTT.

V and J are TRBV7-2 and TRBJ1-1; D is possibly TRBD1 (6 bases). CDR3 length: 15 residues. Looked up from germline, CDR1 is SGHTA and CDR2 is FQGNSA. Trimming took 2 bases from V and 4 from J, leaving 14 bases between them. This CDR3 reads CASSLSQGLITEAFF. As DNA, the CDR3 is TGTGCCAGCAGCTTATCTCAGGGGCTCATCACTGAAGCTTTCTTT.

The CDR3 loop is CASSDPGPQTGTEAFF. DNA of the CDR3: TGTGCCAGCAGCGATCCGGGCCCTCAAACCGGCACTGAAGCTTTCTTT. The chain joins TRBV7-9 to TRBJ1-1; D ambiguous. Germline V lookup: CDR1 SEHNR, CDR2 FQNEAQ (reference sequence). This CDR3 has 16 residues. V was pared by 5 bases and J by 4 bases, with 20 bases between. The variable domain in full, completed from reference TRBV7-9 and TRBJ1-1, reads DTGVSQNPRHKITKRGQNVTFRCDPISEHNRLYWYRQTLGQGPEFLTYFQNEAQLEKSRLLSDRFSAERPKGSFSTLEIQRTEQGDSAMYLCASSDPGPQTGTEAFFGQGTRLTVV.

The rearrangement uses TRBV14 and TRBJ2-1, with a possible D match to TRBD2 (6 bases). The CDR3 length is 12 residues. The germline gives CDR1 SGHDN, CDR2 FVKESK. Between the trimmed V and J ends, which lost 1 base and 15 bases, there was a span of 13 bases. CDR3 sequence: CASSQGRGRPFF. The CDR3 coding sequence is TGTGCCAGCAGCCAAGGCCGAGGGAGGCCGTTCTTC.

The chain has TRBV6-4 and TRBJ2-1; no clear D gene. Trimming shortened V by 4 bases and J by 9 bases, and 13 bases separated the two germline ends. Germline values: CDR1 MRHNA, CDR2 SNTAGT. The CDR3 runs 13 residues. CDR3 sequence: CASSVTVRGEQFF. The CDR3, as DNA: TGTGCCAGCAGTGTCACCGTTCGAGGTGAGCAGTTCTTC.

The V gene is TRBV6-5, the J gene TRBJ2-1; 8 bases are a match to TRBD2. The CDR3 extends over 16 amino acids. Germline V gives CDR1 MNHEY, CDR2 SVGAGI. J lost 4 bases, V lost 1 base, and 6 bases had no gene match. Written as DNA, the CDR3 is TGTGCCAGCAGTTACTTCGGGGGGGCCGGGTACAATGAGCAGTTCTTC. This gives the protein CASSYFGGAGYNEQFF.

The chain couples TRBV9 to TRBJ1-2; no clear D gene. CDR1 and CDR2 from the germline V gene are SGDLS and YYNGEE. The CDR3 has 17 amino acids. V dropped 0 bases and J dropped 3 bases, with 18 bases sitting between them. The chain's CDR3 is CASSVEFSPTWDYGYTF. CDR3 coding DNA: TGTGCCAGCAGCGTAGAATTTTCCCCCACATGGGACTATGGCTACACCTTC.

V usage is TRBV19 and J usage is TRBJ1-5; the D gene is possibly TRBD1 (6 bases). CDR3 length: 13 amino acids. V gave up 5 bases and J gave up 5 bases, with 10 bases separating them. Germline CDR1 is LNHDA and CDR2 is SQIVND (reference sequence). CDR3 in amino acids: CASSPNRDQPQHF. The CDR3, as DNA: TGTGCCAGTAGTCCTAACAGGGATCAGCCCCAGCATTTT. The full variable domain, completed using reference TRBV19 and TRBJ1-5, is DGGITQSPKYLFRKEGQNVTLSCEQNLNHDAMYWYRQDPGQGLRLIYYSQIVNDFQKGDIAEGYSVSREKKESFPLTVTSAQKNPTAFYLCASSPNRDQPQHFGDGTRLSIL.

This clone was counted a single time. The chain has TRBV10-3 and TRBJ1-2, with 8 bases aligning to TRBD1. With V trimmed by 7 bases and J by 6 bases, 4 bases remained unmatched. The length of the CDR3 is 12 residues. Germline CDR1 reads ENHRY; CDR2 reads SYGVKD. The CDR3 is CAINGQGHGYTF. The CDR3 nucleotides are TGTGCCATCAATGGACAGGGCCATGGCTACACCTTC.

The chain recombines TRBV7-2 with TRBJ1-2, with 8 nucleotides matching TRBD1. CDR1 is SGHTA, CDR2 FQGNSA, per germline. The CDR3 totals 13 residues. Trimming at V came to 7 bases and at J to 5 bases, leaving 6 bases not matched to a gene. The DNA for the CDR3 is TGTGCCAGCACGGAACAGGGGGGGTATGGCTACACCTTC. Translation gives CASTEQGGYGYTF.

This chain links TRBV3-1 (or the pseudogene TRBV3-2) with TRBJ2-4, with 7 bases fitting TRBD1. Per germline, CDR1 LGHDT and CDR2 YNNKEL (reference sequence). CDR3 size: 12 residues. Trimming took 8 bases from V and 11 from J; bases not matched to a gene: 9. The CDR3 DNA follows: TGTGCCAGCGGACCAGGGGGAGCGGTTCAGTACTTC. It yields the protein CASGPGGAVQYF.

The V gene is TRBV6-1, the J gene TRBJ2-1; TRBD2 matches 9 bases. The germline CDR1 and CDR2 sequences are MNHNS and SASEGT. V gave up 3 bases and J gave up 3 bases; unmatched junction bases: 3. This CDR3 contains 15 residues. CDR3 residues: CASSDQRGVYNEQFF. Written as DNA, the CDR3 is TGTGCCAGCAGTGACCAGCGGGGGGTCTACAATGAGCAGTTCTTC.

This chain joins TRBV10-2 and TRBJ1-6; TRBD1 is a possible D gene (6 bases). The germline V gene has CDR1 WSHSY and CDR2 SAAADI. V lost 8 bases to trimming and J lost 10 bases, with 15 bases between them. This CDR3 has 13 amino acids. The CDR3 nucleotides are TGCGCCAGCGTCCGAGGGGGAGAGTCACCCCTCCACTTT. This translates into CASVRGGESPLHF.

The gene calls are TRBV18 and TRBJ1-1; tentatively, D is TRBD1 (5 bases). This CDR3 contains 13 residues. The V end lost 8 bases, the J end lost 1 base, and 11 bases lay between the germline ends. Looked up from germline, CDR1 is KGHSH and CDR2 is LQKENI. DNA of the CDR3: TGTGCCAGCCGCCGGGGGGAGAACACTGAAGCTTTCTTT. This sequence encodes CASRRGENTEAFF.

This chain uses TRBV19 with TRBJ2-3, with TRBD2 matching over 10 bases. The germline V gene has CDR1 LNHDA and CDR2 SQIVND (reference sequence). The CDR3 consists of 16 residues. With V trimmed by 5 bases and J by 1 base, 6 bases remained unmatched. CDR3 in amino acids: CASSAWGTSGTDTQYF. In nucleotides, the CDR3 is TGTGCCAGTAGTGCGTGGGGGACTAGCGGCACAGATACGCAGTATTTT.

The rearrangement uses TRBV6-5 and TRBJ1-5, with D uncertain. CDR1 MNHEY and CDR2 SVGAGI come from the germline V gene. This CDR3 has 14 residues. V shed 10 bases and J shed 1 base, with 14 bases lying between them. This CDR3 reads CATHSGLSNQPQHF. The CDR3 DNA sequence: TGTGCCACCCACTCGGGGTTGAGCAATCAGCCCCAGCATTTT.

The rearrangement uses TRBV28 and TRBJ2-3; 13 positions agree with TRBD2. V dropped 6 bases and J dropped 1; count of bases not matched to a gene: 13. CDR3 length: 19 amino acids. Per the germline V gene, CDR1 is MDHEN and CDR2 is SYDVKM. As DNA, the CDR3 is TGTGCCAGCAGCAGTACTAGCGGGGGGGCGAGATCCGGCACAGATACGCAGTATTTT. It translates to CASSSTSGGARSGTDTQYF.

This chain connects TRBV9 to TRBJ1-1, with D unclear. The CDR3 totals 13 residues. Germline V gives CDR1 SGDLS, CDR2 YYNGEE. V was cut by 2 bases and J by 0 bases, with 5 bases left in between. As DNA, the CDR3 is TGTGCCAGCAGCGTCAAATTGAACACTGAAGCTTTCTTT. Translation gives CASSVKLNTEAFF.

The genes are TRBV19 and TRBJ1-4; D unresolved. Germline CDR1 and CDR2: LNHDA and SQIVND (reference sequence). The CDR3 has 12 residues. Trimming pared 8 bases from V and 8 bases from J, leaving 12 bases between. CDR3 sequence: CASGPLVEKLFF. The CDR3 nucleotides are TGTGCCAGTGGCCCCCTTGTCGAAAAACTGTTTTTT.